What follows describes a single T cell receptor (beta chain). The method was immunoSEQ multiplex PCR; TCRdb's version includes in-frame clones alone and lacks a portion of them. The sample consists of about 45,000 clones, about 87% of them appearing once. The data derive from a study of PD-L1 blockade in urothelial cancer. The CDR3 length is 13 residues. V gave up 6 bases and J gave up 2 bases; unmatched junction bases: 3. The germline gives CDR1 MNHEY, CDR2 SMNVEV (reference sequence). The rearrangement joins TRBV27 to TRBJ1-2; TRBD1 matches at 7 bases. This receptor was identified in a man older than 75 with urothelial cancer. The sequences come from PBMCs, collected around atezolizumab (anti-PD-L1) treatment. CDR3 DNA: TGTGCCAGCAGGAAGACAGGGAACTATGGCTACACCTTC. This gives the protein CASRKTGNYGYTF.